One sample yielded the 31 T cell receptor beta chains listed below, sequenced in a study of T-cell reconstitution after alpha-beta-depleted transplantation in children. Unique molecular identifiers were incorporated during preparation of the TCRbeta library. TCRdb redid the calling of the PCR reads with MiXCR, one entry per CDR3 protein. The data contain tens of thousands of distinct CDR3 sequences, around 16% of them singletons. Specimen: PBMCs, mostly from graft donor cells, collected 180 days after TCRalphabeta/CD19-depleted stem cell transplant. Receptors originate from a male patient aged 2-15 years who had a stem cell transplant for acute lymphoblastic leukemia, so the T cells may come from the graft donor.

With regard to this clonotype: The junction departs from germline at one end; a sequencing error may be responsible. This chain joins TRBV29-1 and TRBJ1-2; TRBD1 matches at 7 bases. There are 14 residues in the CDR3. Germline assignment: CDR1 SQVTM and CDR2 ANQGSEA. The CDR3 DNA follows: TGCAGCGTTTTACAGGGGTCGGCTAACTATGGCGACACCTTC. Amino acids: CSVLQGSANYGDTF.

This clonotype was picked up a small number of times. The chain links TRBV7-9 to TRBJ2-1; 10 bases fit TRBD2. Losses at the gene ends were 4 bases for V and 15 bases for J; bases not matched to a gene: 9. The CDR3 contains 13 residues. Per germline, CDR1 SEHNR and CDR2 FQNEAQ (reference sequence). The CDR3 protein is CASSSGRQRGGFF. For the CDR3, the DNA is TGTGCCAGCAGCTCCGGGCGCCAGCGGGGGGGGTTCTTC.

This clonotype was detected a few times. CDR3 amino acids: CSAPNGGSYQPQHF. The CDR3 nucleotides read TGCAGTGCCCCGAACGGAGGGAGTTATCAGCCCCAGCATTTT. This chain connects TRBV20-1 to TRBJ1-5; D is unclear. This CDR3 region has 14 residues. Trimming cost V 6 bases and J 5 bases, with 17 bases left between them. The V gene's germline CDR1 is DFQATT and CDR2 SNEGSKA (reference sequence).

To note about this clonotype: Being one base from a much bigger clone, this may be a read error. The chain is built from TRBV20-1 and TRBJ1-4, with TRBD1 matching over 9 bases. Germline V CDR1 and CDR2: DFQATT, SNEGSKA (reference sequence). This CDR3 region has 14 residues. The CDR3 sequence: CSAPHRGQNEKPFF. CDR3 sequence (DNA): TGCAGTGCTCCCCACAGGGGGCAGAATGAAAAACCGTTTTTT.

The CDR3: CASSVGTSWSVTETQYF. The CDR3 bases are TGTGCCAGCAGCGTAGGGACTTCCTGGAGTGTAACGGAGACCCAGTACTTC. V and J are TRBV9 and TRBJ2-5, with D possibly being TRBD2 (5 bases). The CDR3 consists of 17 residues. V shed 0 bases and J shed 5 bases, with 20 bases lying between them. Germline loops: CDR1 SGDLS, CDR2 YYNGEE.

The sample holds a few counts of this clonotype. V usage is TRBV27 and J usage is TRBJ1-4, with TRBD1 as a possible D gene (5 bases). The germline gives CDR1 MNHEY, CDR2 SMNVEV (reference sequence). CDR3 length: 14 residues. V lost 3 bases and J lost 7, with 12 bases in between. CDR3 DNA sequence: TGTGCCAGCAGTTTTCTAGGGGCCAGTGAAAAACTGTTTTTT. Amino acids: CASSFLGASEKLFF.

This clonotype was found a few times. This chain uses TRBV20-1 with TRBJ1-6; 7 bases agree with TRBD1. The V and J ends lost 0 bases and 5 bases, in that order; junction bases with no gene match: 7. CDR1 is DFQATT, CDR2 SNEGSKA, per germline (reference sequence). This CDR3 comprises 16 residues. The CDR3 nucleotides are TGCAGTGCTAGAGATCCCAGGGGGATGGATAATTCACCCCTCCACTTT. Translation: CSARDPRGMDNSPLHF.

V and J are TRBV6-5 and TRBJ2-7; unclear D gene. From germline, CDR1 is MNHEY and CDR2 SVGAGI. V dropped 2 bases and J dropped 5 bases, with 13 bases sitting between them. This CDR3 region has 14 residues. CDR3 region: CASSYDNRRHEQYF. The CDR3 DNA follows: TGTGCCAGCAGTTACGACAACCGTCGGCACGAGCAGTACTTC.

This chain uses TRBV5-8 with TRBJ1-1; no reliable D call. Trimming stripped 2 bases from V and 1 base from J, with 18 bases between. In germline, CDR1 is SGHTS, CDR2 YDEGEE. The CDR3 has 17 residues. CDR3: CASSFYSSVGTNTEAFF. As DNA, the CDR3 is TGTGCCAGCAGCTTTTATAGCTCCGTGGGAACGAACACTGAAGCTTTCTTT.

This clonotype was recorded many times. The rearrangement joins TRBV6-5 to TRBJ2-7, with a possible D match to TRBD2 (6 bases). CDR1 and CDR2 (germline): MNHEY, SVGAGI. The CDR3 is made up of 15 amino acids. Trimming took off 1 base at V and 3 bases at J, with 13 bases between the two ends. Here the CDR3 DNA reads TGTGCCAGCAGTTACTGGGGCGGGGAAAGCTACGAGCAGTACTTC. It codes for CASSYWGGESYEQYF.

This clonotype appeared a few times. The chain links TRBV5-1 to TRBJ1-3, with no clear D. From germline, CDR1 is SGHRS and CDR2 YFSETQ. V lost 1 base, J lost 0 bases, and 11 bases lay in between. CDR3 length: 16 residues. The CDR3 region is CASSLPDSYSGNTIYF. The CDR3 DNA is TGCGCCAGCAGCTTGCCCGACTCATACTCTGGAAACACCATATATTTT.

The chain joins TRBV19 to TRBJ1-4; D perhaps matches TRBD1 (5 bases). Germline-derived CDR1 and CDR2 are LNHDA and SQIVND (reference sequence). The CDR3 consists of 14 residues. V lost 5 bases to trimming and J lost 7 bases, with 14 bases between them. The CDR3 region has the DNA TGTGCCAGTAGTGTCGGGACGGCGTTTGAAAAACTGTTTTTT. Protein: CASSVGTAFEKLFF.

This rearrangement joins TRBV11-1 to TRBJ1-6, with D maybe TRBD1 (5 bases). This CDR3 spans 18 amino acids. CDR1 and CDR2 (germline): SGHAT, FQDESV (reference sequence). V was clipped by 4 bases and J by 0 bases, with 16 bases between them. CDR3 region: CASSSPGGGGSYNSPLHF. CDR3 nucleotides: TGTGCCAGCAGCTCACCCGGTGGGGGTGGCTCCTATAATTCACCCCTCCACTTT. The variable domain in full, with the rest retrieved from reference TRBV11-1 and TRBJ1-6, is EAEVAQSPRYKITEKSQAVAFWCDPISGHATLYWYRQILGQGPELLVQFQDESVVDDSQLPKDRFSAERLKGVDSTLKIQPAELGDSAMYLCASSSPGGGGSYNSPLHFGNGTRLTVT.

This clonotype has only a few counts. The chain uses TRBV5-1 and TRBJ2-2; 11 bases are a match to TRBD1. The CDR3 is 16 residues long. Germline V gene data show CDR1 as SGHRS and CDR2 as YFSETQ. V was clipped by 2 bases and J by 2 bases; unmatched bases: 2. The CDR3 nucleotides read TGCGCCAGCAGCTTAGGACAGGGGGCCAACACCGGGGAGCTGTTTTTT. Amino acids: CASSLGQGANTGELFF.

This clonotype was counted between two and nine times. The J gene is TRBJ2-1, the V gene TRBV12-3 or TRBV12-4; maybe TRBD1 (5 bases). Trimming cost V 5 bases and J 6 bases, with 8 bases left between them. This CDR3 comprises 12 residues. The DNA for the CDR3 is TGTGCCAGCAGTCCGCAGGGCAATGAGCAGTTCTTC. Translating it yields CASSPQGNEQFF.

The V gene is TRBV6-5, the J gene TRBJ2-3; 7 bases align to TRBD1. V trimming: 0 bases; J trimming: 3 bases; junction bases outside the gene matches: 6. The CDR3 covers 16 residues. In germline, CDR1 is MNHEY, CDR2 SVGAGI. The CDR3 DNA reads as TGTGCCAGCAGTTACTCGAGGGGGCGTGGGACAGATACGCAGTATTTT. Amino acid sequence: CASSYSRGRGTDTQYF.

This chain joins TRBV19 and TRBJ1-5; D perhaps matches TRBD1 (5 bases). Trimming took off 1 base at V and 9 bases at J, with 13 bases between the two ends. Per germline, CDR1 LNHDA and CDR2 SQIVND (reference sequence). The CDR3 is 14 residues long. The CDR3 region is CASSIVGGTRPQHF. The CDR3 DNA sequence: TGTGCCAGTAGTATAGTAGGCGGGACGCGGCCCCAGCATTTT.

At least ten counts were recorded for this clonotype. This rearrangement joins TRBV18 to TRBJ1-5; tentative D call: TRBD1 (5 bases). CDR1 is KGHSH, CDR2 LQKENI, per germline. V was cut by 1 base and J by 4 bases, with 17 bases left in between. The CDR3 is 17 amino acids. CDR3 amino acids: CASSPLRQPMGNQPQHF. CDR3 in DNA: TGTGCCAGCTCACCACTTAGACAGCCTATGGGGAATCAGCCCCAGCATTTT.

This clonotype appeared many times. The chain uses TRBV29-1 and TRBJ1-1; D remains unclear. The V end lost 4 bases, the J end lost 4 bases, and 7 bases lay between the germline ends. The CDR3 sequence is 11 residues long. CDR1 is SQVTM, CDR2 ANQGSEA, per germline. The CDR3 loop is CSVGGSTEAFF. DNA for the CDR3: TGCAGCGTTGGAGGAAGCACTGAAGCTTTCTTT.

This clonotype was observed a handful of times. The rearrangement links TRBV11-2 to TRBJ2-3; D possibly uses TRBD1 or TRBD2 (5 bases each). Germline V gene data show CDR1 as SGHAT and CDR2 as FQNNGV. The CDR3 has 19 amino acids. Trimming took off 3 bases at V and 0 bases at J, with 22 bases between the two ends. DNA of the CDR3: TGTGCCAGCAGCTTTCCTCGCTCTGAGAGGGGTTTTAGCACAGATACGCAGTATTTT. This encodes CASSFPRSERGFSTDTQYF.

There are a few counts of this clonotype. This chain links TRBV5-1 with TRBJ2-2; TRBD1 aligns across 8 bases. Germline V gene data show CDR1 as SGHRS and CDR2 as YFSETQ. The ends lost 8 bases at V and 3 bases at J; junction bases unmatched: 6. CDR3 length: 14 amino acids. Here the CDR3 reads CASSPGGDTGELFF. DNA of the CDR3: TGCGCCAGTTCGCCAGGGGGCGACACCGGGGAGCTGTTTTTT.

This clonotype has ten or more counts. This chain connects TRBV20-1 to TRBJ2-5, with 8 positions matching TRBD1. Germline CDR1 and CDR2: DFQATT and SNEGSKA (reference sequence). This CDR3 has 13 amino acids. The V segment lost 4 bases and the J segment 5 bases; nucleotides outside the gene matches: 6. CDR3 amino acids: CSATGQGWETQYF. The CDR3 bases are TGCAGTGCTACCGGACAGGGATGGGAGACCCAGTACTTC.

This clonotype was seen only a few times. The CDR3 loop reads CASSSYGTVSYEQYF. DNA for the CDR3: TGTGCCAGCAGCTCCTACGGGACGGTCTCCTACGAGCAGTACTTC. The gene calls are TRBV7-9 and TRBJ2-7, with D perhaps given as TRBD1 or TRBD2 (5 bases each). Per the germline V gene, CDR1 is SEHNR and CDR2 is FQNEAQ (reference sequence). The CDR3 is made up of 15 amino acids. Deletions cut 4 bases from V and 0 bases from J, with 13 bases between. The full variable domain, completed using reference TRBV7-9 and TRBJ2-7, is DTGVSQNPRHKITKRGQNVTFRCDPISEHNRLYWYRQTLGQGPEFLTYFQNEAQLEKSRLLSDRFSAERPKGSFSTLEIQRTEQGDSAMYLCASSSYGTVSYEQYFGPGTRLTVT.

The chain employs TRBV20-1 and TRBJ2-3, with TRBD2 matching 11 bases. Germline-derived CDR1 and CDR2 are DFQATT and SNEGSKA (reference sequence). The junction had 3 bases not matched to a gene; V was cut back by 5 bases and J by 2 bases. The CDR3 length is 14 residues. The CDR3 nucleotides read TGCAGTGCTTATAGCGGGGGGGCCACAGATACGCAGTATTTT. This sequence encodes CSAYSGGATDTQYF.

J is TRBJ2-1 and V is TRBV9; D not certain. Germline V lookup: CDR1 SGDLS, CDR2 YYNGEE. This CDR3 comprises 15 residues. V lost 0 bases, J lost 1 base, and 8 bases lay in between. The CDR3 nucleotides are TGTGCCAGCAGCGTAGGGTCTCAATCCTACAATGAGCAGTTCTTC. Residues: CASSVGSQSYNEQFF.

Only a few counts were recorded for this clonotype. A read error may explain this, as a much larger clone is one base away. CDR3: CASSYWGEQFF. Here the CDR3 DNA reads TGTGCCAGCAGTTACTGGGGTGAGCAGTTCTTC. The chain has TRBV6-5 and TRBJ2-1; D remains ambiguous. Germline loops: CDR1 MNHEY, CDR2 SVGAGI. The CDR3 contains 11 residues. Trimming took 1 base from V and 9 from J, leaving 4 bases between them.

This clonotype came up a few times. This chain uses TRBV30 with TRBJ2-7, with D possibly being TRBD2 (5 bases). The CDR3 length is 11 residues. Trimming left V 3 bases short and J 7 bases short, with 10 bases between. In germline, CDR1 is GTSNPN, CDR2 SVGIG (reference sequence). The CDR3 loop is CAWSLALEQYF. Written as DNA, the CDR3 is TGTGCCTGGAGCTTAGCGTTGGAGCAGTACTTC.

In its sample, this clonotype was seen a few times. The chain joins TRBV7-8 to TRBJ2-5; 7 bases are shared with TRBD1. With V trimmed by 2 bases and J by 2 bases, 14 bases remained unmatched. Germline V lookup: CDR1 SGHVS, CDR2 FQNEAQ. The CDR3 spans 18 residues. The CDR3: CASSLKSAGGSSQETQYF. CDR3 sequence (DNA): TGTGCCAGCAGCTTAAAATCGGCAGGGGGATCCTCTCAAGAGACCCAGTACTTC.

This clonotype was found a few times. This CDR3 is CASSSPPQYEQYF. CDR3 DNA: TGCGCCAGCAGCTCGCCGCCGCAGTACGAGCAGTACTTC. This chain uses TRBV5-1 with TRBJ2-7; D call uncertain. Germline CDR1 SGHRS, CDR2 YFSETQ. Trimming shortened V by 3 bases and J by 4 bases, and 11 bases separated the two germline ends. The CDR3 loop spans 13 amino acids. The variable domain in full, with the rest retrieved from reference TRBV5-1 and TRBJ2-7, is KAGVTQTPRYLIKTRGQQVTLSCSPISGHRSVSWYQQTPGQGLQFLFEYFSETQRNKGNFPGRFSGRQFSNSRSEMNVSTLELGDSALYLCASSSPPQYEQYFGPGTRLTVT.

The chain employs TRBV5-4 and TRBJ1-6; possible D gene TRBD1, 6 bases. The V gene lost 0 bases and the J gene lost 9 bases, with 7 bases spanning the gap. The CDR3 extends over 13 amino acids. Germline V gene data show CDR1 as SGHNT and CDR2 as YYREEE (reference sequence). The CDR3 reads CASSLDRVSPLHF. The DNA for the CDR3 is TGTGCCAGCAGCTTGGACAGGGTTTCACCCCTCCACTTT.

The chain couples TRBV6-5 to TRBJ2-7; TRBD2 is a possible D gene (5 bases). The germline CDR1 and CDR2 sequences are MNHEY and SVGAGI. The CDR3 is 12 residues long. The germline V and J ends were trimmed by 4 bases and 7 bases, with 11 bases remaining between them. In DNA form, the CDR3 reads TGTGCCAGCAGTTCTGGCCCGGGGGAGCAGTACTTC. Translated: CASSSGPGEQYF.